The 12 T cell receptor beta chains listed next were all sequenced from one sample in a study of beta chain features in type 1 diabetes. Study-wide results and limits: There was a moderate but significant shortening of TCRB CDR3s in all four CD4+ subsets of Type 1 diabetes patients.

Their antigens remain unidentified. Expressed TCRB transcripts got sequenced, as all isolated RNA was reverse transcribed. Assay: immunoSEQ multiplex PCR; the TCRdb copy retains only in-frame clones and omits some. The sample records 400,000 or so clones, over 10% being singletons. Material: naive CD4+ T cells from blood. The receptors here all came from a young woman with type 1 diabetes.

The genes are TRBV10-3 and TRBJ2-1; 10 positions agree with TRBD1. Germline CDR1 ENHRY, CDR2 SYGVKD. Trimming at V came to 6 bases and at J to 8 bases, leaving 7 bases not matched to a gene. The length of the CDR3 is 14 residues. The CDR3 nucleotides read TGTGCCATCAGGGCGGGGACAGGGGAGCATGAGCAGTTCTTC. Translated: CAIRAGTGEHEQFF.

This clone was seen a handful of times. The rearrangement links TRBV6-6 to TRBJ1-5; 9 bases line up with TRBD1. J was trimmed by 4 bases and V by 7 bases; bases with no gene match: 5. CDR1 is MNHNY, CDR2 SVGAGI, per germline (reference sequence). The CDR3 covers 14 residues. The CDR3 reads CASKDRGSNQPQHF. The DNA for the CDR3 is TGTGCCAGCAAGGACAGGGGCTCGAATCAGCCCCAGCATTTT.

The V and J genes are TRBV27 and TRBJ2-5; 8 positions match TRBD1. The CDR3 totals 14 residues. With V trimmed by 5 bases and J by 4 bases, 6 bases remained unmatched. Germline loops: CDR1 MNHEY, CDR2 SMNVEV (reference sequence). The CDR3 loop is CASSPPDRAETQYF. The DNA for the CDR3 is TGTGCCAGCAGTCCCCCGGACAGGGCAGAGACCCAGTACTTC.

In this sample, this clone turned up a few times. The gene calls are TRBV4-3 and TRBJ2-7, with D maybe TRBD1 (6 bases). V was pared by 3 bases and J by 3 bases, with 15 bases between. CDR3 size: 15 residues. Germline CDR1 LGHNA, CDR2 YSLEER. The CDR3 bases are TGCGCCAGCAGCCACTACAGGGAAACCATCTACGAGCAGTACTTC. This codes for CASSHYRETIYEQYF.

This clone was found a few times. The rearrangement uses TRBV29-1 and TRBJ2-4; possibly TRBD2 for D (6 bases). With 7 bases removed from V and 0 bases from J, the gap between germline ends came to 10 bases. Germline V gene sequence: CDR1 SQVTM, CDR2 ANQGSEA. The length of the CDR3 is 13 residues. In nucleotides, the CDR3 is TGCAGCGGGGGGACTGCAGCCAAAAACATTCAGTACTTC. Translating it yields CSGGTAAKNIQYF.

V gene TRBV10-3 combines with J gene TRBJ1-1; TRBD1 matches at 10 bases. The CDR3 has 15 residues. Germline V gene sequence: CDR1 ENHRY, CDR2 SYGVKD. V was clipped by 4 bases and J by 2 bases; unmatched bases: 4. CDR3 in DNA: TGTGCCATCAGTGGACGGACAGGGGGAAACACTGAAGCTTTCTTT. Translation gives CAISGRTGGNTEAFF.

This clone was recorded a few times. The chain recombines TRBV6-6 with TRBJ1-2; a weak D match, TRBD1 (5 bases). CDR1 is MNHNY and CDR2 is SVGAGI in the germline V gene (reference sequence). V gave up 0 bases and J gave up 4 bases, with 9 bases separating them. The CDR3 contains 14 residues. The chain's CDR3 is CASSYSAGPYGYTF. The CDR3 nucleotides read TGTGCCAGCAGTTACTCTGCGGGGCCCTATGGCTACACCTTC.

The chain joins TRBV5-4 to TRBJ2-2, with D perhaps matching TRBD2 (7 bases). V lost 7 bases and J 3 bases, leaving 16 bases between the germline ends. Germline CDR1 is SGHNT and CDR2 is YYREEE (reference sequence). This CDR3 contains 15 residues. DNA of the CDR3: TGTGCCAGCGGAAGAGGGGGGGCTTACACCGGGGAGCTGTTTTTT. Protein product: CASGRGGAYTGELFF.

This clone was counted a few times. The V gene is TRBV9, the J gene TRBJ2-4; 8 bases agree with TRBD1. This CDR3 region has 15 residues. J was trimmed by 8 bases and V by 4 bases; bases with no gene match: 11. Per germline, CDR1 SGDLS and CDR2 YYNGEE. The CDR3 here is CASSPQLDRADIQYF. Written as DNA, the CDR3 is TGTGCCAGCAGCCCCCAGCTGGACAGGGCGGACATTCAGTACTTC.

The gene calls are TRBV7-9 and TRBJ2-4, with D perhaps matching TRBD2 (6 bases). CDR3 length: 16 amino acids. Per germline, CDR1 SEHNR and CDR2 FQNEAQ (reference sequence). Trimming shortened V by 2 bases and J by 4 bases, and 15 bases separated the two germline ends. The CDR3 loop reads CASSLTPRETKNIQYF. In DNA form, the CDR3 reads TGTGCCAGCAGCTTAACCCCCCGGGAGACAAAAAACATTCAGTACTTC. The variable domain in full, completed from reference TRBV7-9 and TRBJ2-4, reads DTGVSQNPRHKITKRGQNVTFRCDPISEHNRLYWYRQTLGQGPEFLTYFQNEAQLEKSRLLSDRFSAERPKGSFSTLEIQRTEQGDSAMYLCASSLTPRETKNIQYFGAGTRLSVL.

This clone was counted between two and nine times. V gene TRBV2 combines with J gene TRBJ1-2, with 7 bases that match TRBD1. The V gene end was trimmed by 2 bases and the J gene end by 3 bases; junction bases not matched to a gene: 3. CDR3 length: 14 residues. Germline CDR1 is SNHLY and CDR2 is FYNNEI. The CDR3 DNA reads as TGTGCCAGCAGTGAACAGGGGGTTGACTATGGCTACACCTTC. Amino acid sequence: CASSEQGVDYGYTF.

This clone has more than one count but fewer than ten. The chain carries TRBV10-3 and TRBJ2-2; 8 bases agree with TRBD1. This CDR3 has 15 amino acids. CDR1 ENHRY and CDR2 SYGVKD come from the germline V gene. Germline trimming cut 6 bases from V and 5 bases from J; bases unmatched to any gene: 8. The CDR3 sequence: CAIRGGQAPTGELFF. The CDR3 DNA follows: TGTGCCATCAGAGGGGGACAGGCCCCGACCGGGGAGCTGTTTTTT.